This TCR beta chain was identified in a study of blood T cell repertoires in COVID-19. Whole-study context: T cells, B-cell-depleted T cells, or PBMCs provided the cDNA or gDNA that served as material.

Germline V gene sequence: CDR1 GTSNPN, CDR2 SVGIG (reference sequence). The CDR3 is 15 amino acids. J gave up 3 bases and V 5 bases, and 7 bases lay outside the gene matches. This clone was seen just once. Participants were placed into cohorts based on the clinical history they reported. Original data processing: Counts of nucleated cells, estimated from reference gene primer amplification, were obtained. Libraries were prepared by immunoSEQ multiplex PCR; TCRdb keeps only in-frame clonotypes and omits some of them. That table is the source of V, J and clone size, and D and trimming were worked out from the DNA. The sample holds a few hundred thousand clones, around 91% seen once.

V and J are TRBV30 and TRBJ2-3, with 11 bases fitting TRBD2. The TCR originated in a woman under 30 with acute COVID-19. The sequenced sample consisted of PBMCs or T cells enriched from blood (not recorded which). In DNA form, the CDR3 reads TGTGCCTGGTCCAGGACTAGCGGGCCAACAGATACGCAGTATTTT. Protein sequence: CAWSRTSGPTDTQYF.